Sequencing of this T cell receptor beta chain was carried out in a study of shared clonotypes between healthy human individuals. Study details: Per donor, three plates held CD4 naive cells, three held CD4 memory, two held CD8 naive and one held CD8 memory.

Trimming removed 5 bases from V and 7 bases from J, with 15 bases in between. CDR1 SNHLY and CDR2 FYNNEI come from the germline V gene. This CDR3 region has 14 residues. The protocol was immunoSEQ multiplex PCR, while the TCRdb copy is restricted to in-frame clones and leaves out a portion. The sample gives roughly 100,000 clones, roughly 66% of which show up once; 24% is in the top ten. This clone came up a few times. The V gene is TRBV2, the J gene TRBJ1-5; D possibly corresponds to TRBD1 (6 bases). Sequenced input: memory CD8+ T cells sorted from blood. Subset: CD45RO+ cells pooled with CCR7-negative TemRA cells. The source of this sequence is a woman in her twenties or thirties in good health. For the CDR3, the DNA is TGTGCCAGCAGTAGCCGGGACATGAACCAGCCCCAGCATTTT. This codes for CASSSRDMNQPQHF.